This TCR beta chain was found in a study of beta chain features in type 1 diabetes (dated by TCRdb to the late 2010s). About the study as a whole: No differences in mean age, gender distribution, total cell number or subset yield were found between patients and healthy donors. In the study, recently diagnosed type 1 diabetes patients and matched healthy donors were compared on the TCRB repertoires of their sorted circulating CD4+ T cell subsets. Naive and central memory subsets were obtained from all 30 or so donors, but regulatory and stem cell-like memory subsets were isolated from only 8 patients and roughly 8 healthy donors. A total of 85 million to 140 million sorted cells were examined across all samples, and a strong correlation was observed between cell number per subset and RNA yield.

Study-wide findings and limitations: At VDJ recombination sites, patients with type 1 diabetes made fewer insertions and deleted more nucleotides, a pattern implying thymic rearrangement abnormalities. PCR might favor shorter templates, but patient and control samples were amplified and corrected together, so any skew would affect both groups equally. Naive, central memory and regulatory TCRB repertoires appeared to be more similar among patients than among healthy donors. Because cDNA rather than genomic DNA was sequenced, highly expressing activated cells could have been over-represented, although no difference in activation and CD3 levels was found between groups. Type 1 diabetes patients showed a moderate but significant shortening of TCRB CDR3 length in all four CD4+ subsets. Only small numbers of individuals were included in the HLA sub-analyses, which left unresolved whether HLA type had any influence on TCRB rearrangement.

As concerns this clone: Its antigen specificity is not known. Per-base qualities were not stored, and no clone one base away is much larger.

From each donor, a single peripheral blood sample of 100 to 150 mL on average was drawn into heparinised tubes. A BD FACSAria II and a panel including CD45RO, CCR7, CD25, CD127, CD95 and CD27 were used to sort naive, central memory, regulatory and stem cell-like memory CD4+ T cells. Purity was above 95% for every sorted population. PBMCs were separated immediately by Lymphoprep density gradient centrifugation and were stained directly, without being cultured. So that batch effects would be minimized, each experiment stained and sorted samples in pairs, pairing one healthy donor with one patient. CDR1 and CDR2, per the germline V gene, are MNHNS and SASEGT. Inclusive of the bounding cysteine and phenylalanine, the CDR3 is 13 residues long. Kept here is only the CDR3 DNA, which spans 39 bases and is read in frame from base 1. Trimming removed 3 bases from V and 14 bases from J, leaving 19 bases between the germline ends.

The High Capacity cDNA Reverse Transcription Kit was used to reverse transcribe all of the isolated RNA, meaning that expressed TCRB transcripts were what got sequenced. Survey-depth immunoSEQ sequencing was performed on stem cell-like memory T cell samples, with an average of around 920,000 total reads per sample. Sorted cells were lysed in RLT buffer and RNA was extracted with DNase-treated RNeasy Micro or Mini kits, depending on cell number. To prevent cross-contamination, every cell subset was processed on its own, while patient and healthy donor samples were processed together. Using the immunoSEQ multiplex PCR, TCRB sequences were amplified from cDNA into 87-bp fragments spanning the CDR3 region. Sequencing of the amplicons was done on the Illumina HiSeq platform. On the study's bioinformatics: PCR bias was computationally corrected using synthetic template baselines, reads within Hamming distance 2 were collapsed, and singletons that could not be merged were discarded. By aligning reads against IMGT, V, D and J genes, CDR3 length, and insertions or deletions at six rearrangement sites were assigned. Clonotype counts were normalized to sorted cell number within each subset before computing true diversity and Gini coefficients with the tcR R package. The overlap coefficient, calculated on TCRB nucleotide sequences, was used to measure repertoire sharing. This is the immuneACCESS table as TCRdb keeps it, with only in-frame sequences that have V and J called. A part of the clones is gone; compared with another copy, unresolved V genes explain less than half, and the rest is unexplained. V and J calls and clone size are given by that table; D and trimming were obtained from the DNA. This sample is represented by tens of thousands of clones; roughly a third of them were singletons. Of the sample, around 0.5% is held by the ten largest clones.

The V gene is TRBV6-1 and the J gene is TRBJ1-2, with a tentative D gene TRBD1 over 6 matching bases. Input material: stem cell memory CD4+ T cells from blood. The sample's cell subset or site label is to be understood as: stem cell-like memory CD4+ T cells. This receptor was taken from a woman between 18 and 30 years old in good health. The CDR3 protein: CASSEARQVMKTF. At the DNA level, the sequence is TGTGCCAGCAGTGAGGCCCGACAGGTGATGAAAACCTTC.